One sample yielded the 4 T cell receptor beta chains listed below, sequenced in a study of cytomegalovirus exposure and HLA in healthy donors. 60 Vbeta and 13 Jbeta primers were used in PCR. Profiling relied on immunoSEQ multiplex PCR, and the TCRdb table lists in-frame clones only, not all of them. The sample holds some 130,000 clones, approximately 82% seen once. Sequencing input: PBMCs. Receptor source: a man aged 40-55 years in good health and CMV-seronegative.

V and J are TRBV10-2 and TRBJ2-1; the D gene is possibly TRBD1 (5 bases). The CDR3 runs 14 residues. CDR1 and CDR2 from the germline V gene are WSHSY and SAAADI. V lost 2 bases to trimming and J lost 9 bases, with 14 bases between them. The CDR3 coding sequence is TGCGCCAGCAGTGAGGGGGCCGCCAACCGTGAGCAGTTCTTC. Its translation is CASSEGAANREQFF.

The J gene is TRBJ2-3, the V gene TRBV29-1; a possible D gene is TRBD2 (6 bases). This CDR3 is 13 amino acids long. Trimming left V 4 bases short and J 3 bases short, with 11 bases between. CDR1 SQVTM and CDR2 ANQGSEA come from the germline V gene. For the CDR3, the DNA is TGCAGCGTTGGAAAAGGGACTACAGATACGCAGTATTTT. Translated, it gives CSVGKGTTDTQYF.

The rearrangement links TRBV7-8 to TRBJ1-5, with D possibly TRBD1 on 5 matching bases. Germline V lookup: CDR1 SGHVS, CDR2 FQNEAQ. Between the trimmed V and J ends, which lost 1 base and 7 bases, there was a span of 17 bases. This CDR3 spans 16 amino acids. CDR3 in DNA: TGTGCCAGCAGCTTAGGGGAAGGCCGGTCAGGGCAGCCCCAGCATTTT. Its protein product is CASSLGEGRSGQPQHF.

The chain employs TRBV9 and TRBJ1-3, with a possible D match to TRBD1 (5 bases). V was trimmed by 0 bases and J by 4 bases, leaving 8 bases between them. Germline V lookup: CDR1 SGDLS, CDR2 YYNGEE. The CDR3 totals 14 residues. The CDR3 loop is CASSVVGVGNTIYF. CDR3 DNA sequence: TGTGCCAGCAGCGTAGTAGGGGTAGGAAACACCATATATTTT.